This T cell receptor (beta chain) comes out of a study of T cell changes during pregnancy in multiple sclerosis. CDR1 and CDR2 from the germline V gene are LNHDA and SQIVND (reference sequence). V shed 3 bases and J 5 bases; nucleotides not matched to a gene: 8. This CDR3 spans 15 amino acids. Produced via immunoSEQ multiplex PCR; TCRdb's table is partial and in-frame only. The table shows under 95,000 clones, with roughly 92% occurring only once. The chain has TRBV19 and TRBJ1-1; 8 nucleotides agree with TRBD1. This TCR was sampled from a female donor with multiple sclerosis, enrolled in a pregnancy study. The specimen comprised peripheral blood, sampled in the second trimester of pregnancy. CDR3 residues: CASSIPTGVVTEAFF. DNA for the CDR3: TGTGCCAGTAGTATCCCGACAGGGGTAGTAACTGAAGCTTTCTTT. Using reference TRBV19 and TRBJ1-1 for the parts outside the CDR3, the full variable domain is DGGITQSPKYLFRKEGQNVTLSCEQNLNHDAMYWYRQDPGQGLRLIYYSQIVNDFQKGDIAEGYSVSREKKESFPLTVTSAQKNPTAFYLCASSIPTGVVTEAFFGQGTRLTVV.